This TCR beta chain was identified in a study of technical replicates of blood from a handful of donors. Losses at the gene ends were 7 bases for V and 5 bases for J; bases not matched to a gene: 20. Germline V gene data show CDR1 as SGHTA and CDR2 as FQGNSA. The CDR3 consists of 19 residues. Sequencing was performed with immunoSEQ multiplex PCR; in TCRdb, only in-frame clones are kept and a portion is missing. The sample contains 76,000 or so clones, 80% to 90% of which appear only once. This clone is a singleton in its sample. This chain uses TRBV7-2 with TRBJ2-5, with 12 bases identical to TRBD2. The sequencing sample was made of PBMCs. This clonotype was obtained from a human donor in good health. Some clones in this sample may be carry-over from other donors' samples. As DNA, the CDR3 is TGTGCCAGCACCGTCTCGGGAGAATCTAGCGGGGGGGTTTGGGAGACCCAGTACTTC. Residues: CASTVSGESSGGVWETQYF.